The 20 T cell receptor beta chains listed next were all sequenced from one sample in a study of beta chain features in type 1 diabetes. The isolated RNA, all of it, was reverse transcribed, so expressed TCRB transcripts were what got sequenced. This table comes from immunoSEQ multiplex PCR, and its TCRdb copy is limited to in-frame clones, with some not included. The data contain over 700,000 clones, 15% to 20% of them singletons. The material sequenced was naive CD4+ T cells from blood. These receptors all come from a woman aged 18-35 years in good health.

In this sample, this clone turned up a few times. The chain uses TRBV15 and TRBJ1-2, with TRBD1 identical over 7 bases. V lost 0 bases, J lost 4 bases, and 5 bases stayed unmatched. The CDR3 loop spans 15 amino acids. Germline V gives CDR1 LNHNV, CDR2 YYDKDF (reference sequence). DNA of the CDR3: TGTGCCACCAGCAGAGAATCGGGACAGCCCTATGGCTACACCTTC. Translation: CATSRESGQPYGYTF.

A few counts support this clone. The rearrangement joins TRBV27 to TRBJ2-5, with D tentatively TRBD2 (6 bases). The CDR3 consists of 14 residues. From germline, CDR1 is MNHEY and CDR2 SMNVEV (reference sequence). V dropped 6 bases and J dropped 5 bases, with 16 bases sitting between them. DNA of the CDR3: TGTGCCAGCAGCCTGGGACTGCATTCGGAGACCCAGTACTTC. It translates to CASSLGLHSETQYF.

The rearrangement links TRBV5-1 to TRBJ2-1; weak D call: TRBD1 (6 bases). Germline V gene data show CDR1 as SGHRS and CDR2 as YFSETQ. The V end was cut by 4 bases, the J end by 4 bases, with 18 bases between. The CDR3 consists of 16 residues. The CDR3 region is CASSGTGPHTYNEQFF. CDR3 DNA sequence: TGCGCCAGCAGCGGTACAGGGCCACATACATACAATGAGCAGTTCTTC.

This clone was found a few times. The chain carries TRBV27 and TRBJ1-1; TRBD1 is a possible D gene (5 bases). CDR1 and CDR2 (germline): MNHEY, SMNVEV (reference sequence). V lost 5 bases to trimming and J lost 6 bases, with 13 bases between them. The CDR3 loop spans 13 amino acids. For the CDR3, the DNA is TGTGCCAGCAGTAGACGACAGAGCCCTGAAGCTTTCTTT. This translates into CASSRRQSPEAFF.

V gene TRBV5-1 combines with J gene TRBJ2-7; tentatively, D is TRBD2 (5 bases). The CDR3 is 14 residues long. V dropped 5 bases and J dropped 0 bases, with 12 bases sitting between them. The germline V gene has CDR1 SGHRS and CDR2 YFSETQ. The CDR3 nucleotides are TGCGCCAGCAGAGGAGGACCCAGCTCCTACGAGCAGTACTTC. Protein product: CASRGGPSSYEQYF.

The chain has TRBV27 and TRBJ2-5, with D possibly TRBD2 on 5 matching bases. Germline V gene sequence: CDR1 MNHEY, CDR2 SMNVEV (reference sequence). V was trimmed by 3 bases and J by 5 bases, leaving 19 bases between them. The CDR3 totals 16 residues. In DNA, the CDR3 is TGTGCCAGCAGTTTCCGGGGATACACCAATAGGGAGACCCAGTACTTC. Its translation: CASSFRGYTNRETQYF.

V and J are TRBV7-9 and TRBJ1-4, with D uncertain. V was clipped by 4 bases and J by 0 bases, with 9 bases between them. This CDR3 has 15 amino acids. CDR1 SEHNR and CDR2 FQNEAQ come from the germline V gene (reference sequence). The CDR3 nucleotides read TGTGCCAGCAGCTCCTCACGTACAACTAATGAAAAACTGTTTTTT. Its protein product is CASSSSRTTNEKLFF.

The table lists this clone with a few counts. J is TRBJ2-7 and V is TRBV11-2; D is uncertain. The germline V gene has CDR1 SGHAT and CDR2 FQNNGV. Trimming took 2 bases from V and 3 from J, leaving 8 bases between them. The CDR3 has 13 residues. CDR3 nucleotide sequence: TGTGCCAGCAGCTTAATTGTCAGCTACGAGCAGTACTTC. Translating it yields CASSLIVSYEQYF.

V and J are TRBV4-2 and TRBJ2-6, with 7 bases that match TRBD1. The CDR3 extends over 18 amino acids. Germline CDR1 reads LGHNA; CDR2 reads YNFKEQ. After removal of 3 bases from V and 4 bases from J, the junction contained 12 bases not matched to a gene. For the CDR3, the DNA is TGTGCCAGCAGCCAGGGACAGCTACATAGGAGGGGGGCCAACGTCCTGACTTTC. Its protein is CASSQGQLHRRGANVLTF.

The chain carries TRBV7-2 and TRBJ1-2, with a possible D match to TRBD1 (5 bases). V lost 2 bases and J 0 bases, leaving 10 bases between the germline ends. This CDR3 is 15 amino acids long. Germline V gene lookup returns CDR1 SGHTA and CDR2 FQGNSA. CDR3 residues: CASSLSPGSNYGYTF. The CDR3 DNA reads as TGTGCCAGCAGCTTAAGCCCAGGGTCTAACTATGGCTACACCTTC.

The sample holds a few counts of this clone. The sample carries other DNA sequences with the same CDR3. The chain employs TRBV19 and TRBJ1-5; D possibly corresponds to TRBD1 (5 bases). V gave up 3 bases and J gave up 4 bases, with 7 bases separating them. From germline, CDR1 is LNHDA and CDR2 SQIVND (reference sequence). The CDR3 has 13 amino acids. The CDR3 sequence is CASSMGGNQPQHF. CDR3 sequence (DNA): TGTGCCAGTAGTATGGGGGGAAATCAGCCCCAGCATTTT.

The chain uses TRBV9 and TRBJ2-5; a weak D match, TRBD2 (6 bases). The DNA end is more similar to TRBJ2-7, so the J call may be wrong. The germline CDR1 and CDR2 sequences are SGDLS and YYNGEE. The CDR3 sequence is 15 residues long. As DNA, the CDR3 is TGTGCCAGCAGCGTGCTCCCGGGACTGACCTACGAGCAGTACTTC. Its protein is CASSVLPGLTYEQYF.

Only a few counts were recorded for this clone. This rearrangement joins TRBV5-4 to TRBJ2-1, with TRBD2 as a possible D gene (6 bases). Per germline, CDR1 SGHNT and CDR2 YYREEE (reference sequence). V was cut by 2 bases and J by 2 bases, with 8 bases left in between. The CDR3 is 14 amino acids. CDR3 coding DNA: TGTGCCAGCAGCTTACGACTAGCCTACAATGAGCAGTTCTTC. It codes for CASSLRLAYNEQFF.

This clone was detected only a few times. In the same sample, other DNA sequences code for this CDR3. V is TRBV29-1 and J is TRBJ2-2; TRBD2 might be the D (5 bases). V gave up 5 bases and J gave up 2 bases, with 12 bases separating them. CDR1 is SQVTM, CDR2 ANQGSEA, per germline. This CDR3 has 14 residues. Here the CDR3 reads CSVTRTGNTGELFF. In DNA, the CDR3 is TGCAGCGTTACAAGGACTGGAAACACCGGGGAGCTGTTTTTT.

The chain uses TRBV20-1 and TRBJ2-7, with D perhaps matching TRBD1 or TRBD2 (5 bases each). The germline V and J ends were trimmed by 8 bases and 6 bases, with 14 bases remaining between them. The CDR3 has 11 residues. CDR1 DFQATT and CDR2 SNEGSKA come from the germline V gene (reference sequence). The CDR3 bases are TGCAGTACGGGCCCGAGGGGCGAGCAGTACTTC. It codes for CSTGPRGEQYF.

The rearrangement uses TRBV7-2 and TRBJ2-7; the match to TRBD2 covers 7 bases. The V gene's germline CDR1 is SGHTA and CDR2 FQGNSA. Germline trimming cut 5 bases from V and 0 bases from J; bases unmatched to any gene: 4. CDR3 size: 14 residues. For the CDR3, the DNA is TGTGCCAGCAGCCCCAGCGGGGTCTCCTACGAGCAGTACTTC. It codes for CASSPSGVSYEQYF.

This clone was seen only a few times. The gene calls are TRBV5-1 and TRBJ2-5; TRBD1 matches 10 bases. CDR1 is SGHRS and CDR2 is YFSETQ in the germline V gene. This CDR3 comprises 15 residues. V lost 4 bases and J lost 2; bases outside the gene matches: 5. CDR3 nucleotide sequence: TGCGCCAGCAGCGACCAGGACAGGGGGCAAGAGACCCAGTACTTC. Translated, it gives CASSDQDRGQETQYF.

The chain uses TRBV29-1 and TRBJ2-1; 11 positions match TRBD2. The germline gives CDR1 SQVTM, CDR2 ANQGSEA. V lost 3 bases and J lost 4; bases outside the gene matches: 5. The CDR3 has 15 residues. The CDR3 loop reads CSVDLSGRVYNEQFF. DNA for the CDR3: TGCAGCGTTGACCTTAGCGGGAGGGTTTACAATGAGCAGTTCTTC.

The J gene is TRBJ1-1, the V gene TRBV5-1; tentative D call: TRBD1 (5 bases). The germline V and J ends were trimmed by 2 bases and 1 base, with 12 bases remaining between them. Germline V gene data show CDR1 as SGHRS and CDR2 as YFSETQ. The CDR3 runs 15 residues. The CDR3 region is CASSFGGTGNTEAFF. In nucleotides, the CDR3 is TGCGCCAGCAGCTTTGGAGGGACGGGGAACACTGAAGCTTTCTTT.

In nucleotides, the CDR3 is TGCGCCAGCAGCCCCCGCACGGCTGCCTATGGCTACACCTTC. This gives the protein CASSPRTAAYGYTF. The chain joins TRBV5-1 to TRBJ1-2; no clear D gene. The germline gives CDR1 SGHRS, CDR2 YFSETQ. The CDR3 totals 14 residues. The V end lost 4 bases, the J end lost 4 bases, and 14 bases lay between the germline ends.